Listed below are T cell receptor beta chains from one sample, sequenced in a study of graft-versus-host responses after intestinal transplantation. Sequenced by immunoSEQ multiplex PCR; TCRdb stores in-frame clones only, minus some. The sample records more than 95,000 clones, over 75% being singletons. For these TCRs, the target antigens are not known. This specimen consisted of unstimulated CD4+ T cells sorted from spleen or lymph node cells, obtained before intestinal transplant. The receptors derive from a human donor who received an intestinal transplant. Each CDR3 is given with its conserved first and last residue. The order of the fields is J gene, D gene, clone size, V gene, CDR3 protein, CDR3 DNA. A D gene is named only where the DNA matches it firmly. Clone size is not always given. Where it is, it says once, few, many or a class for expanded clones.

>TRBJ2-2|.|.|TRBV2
CASSVQGTNTGELFF
TGTGCCAGCAGTGTTCAGGGCACGAACACCGGGGAGCTGTTTTTT
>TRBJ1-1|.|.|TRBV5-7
CASSPLPGDGEAFF
TGTGCCAGCAGCCCCCTCCCAGGGGACGGTGAAGCTTTCTTT
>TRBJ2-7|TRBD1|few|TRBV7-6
CASSLRQGAREQYF
TGTGCCAGCAGCTTAAGACAGGGGGCGCGGGAGCAGTACTTC
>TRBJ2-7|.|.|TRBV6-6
CASSGPTYEQYF
TGTGCCAGCAGTGGACCCACCTACGAGCAGTACTTC
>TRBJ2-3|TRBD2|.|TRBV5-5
CASSRTSGPGTDTQYF
TGTGCCAGCAGCCGAACTAGCGGTCCTGGCACAGATACGCAGTATTTT
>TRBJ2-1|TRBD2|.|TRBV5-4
CASSSRLAGEQGEQFF
TGTGCCAGCAGCTCGAGACTAGCGGGAGAACAAGGGGAGCAGTTCTTC
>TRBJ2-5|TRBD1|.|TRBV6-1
CASSEARGRGETQYF
TGTGCCAGCAGTGAAGCAAGGGGGCGAGGAGAGACCCAGTACTTC
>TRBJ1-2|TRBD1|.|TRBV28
CASSSLTGGGNYGYTF
TGTGCCAGCAGTTCCCTAACAGGGGGCGGAAACTATGGCTACACCTTC
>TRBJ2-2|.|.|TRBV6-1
CASSALLGNTGELFF
TGTGCCAGCAGTGCCCTTCTAGGAAACACCGGGGAGCTGTTTTTT
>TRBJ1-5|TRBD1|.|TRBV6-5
CASSYSTGGKPQHF
TGTGCCAGCAGTTACTCGACAGGGGGCAAGCCCCAGCATTTT
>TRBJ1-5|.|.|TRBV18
CASSPRGSESSNQPQHF
TGTGCCAGCTCACCAAGGGGTTCAGAGTCCAGCAATCAGCCCCAGCATTTT
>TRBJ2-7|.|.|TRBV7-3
CASSQGPTYEQYF
TGTGCCAGCAGCCAGGGACCTACCTACGAGCAGTACTTC
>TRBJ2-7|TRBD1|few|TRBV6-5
CASRGGGGHYEQYF
TGTGCCTCACGAGGGGGCGGAGGACACTACGAGCAGTACTTC
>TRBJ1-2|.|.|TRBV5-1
CASSFRTETYYGYTF
TGCGCCAGCAGCTTCCGGACAGAGACATACTATGGCTACACCTTC
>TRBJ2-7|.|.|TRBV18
CASSPTSIYHEQYF
TGTGCCAGCTCACCAACGTCGATTTATCACGAGCAGTACTTC
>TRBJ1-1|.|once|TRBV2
CASSELAGNTEAFF
TGTGCCAGCAGTGAACTGGCAGGGAACACTGAAGCTTTCTTT
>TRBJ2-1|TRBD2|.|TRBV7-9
CASSPTSGRAHEQFF
TGTGCCAGCAGTCCAACTAGCGGGAGGGCCCATGAGCAGTTCTTC
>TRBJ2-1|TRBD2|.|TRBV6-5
CASSETSGNNEQFF
TGTGCCAGCAGCGAGACTAGCGGGAACAATGAGCAGTTCTTC
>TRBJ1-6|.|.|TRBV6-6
CASRIRDLYNSPLHF
TGTGCCAGCCGCATCCGGGACCTCTATAATTCACCCCTCCACTTT
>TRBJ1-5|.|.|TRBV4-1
CASSQVGQPQHF
TGCGCCAGCAGCCAAGTTGGACAGCCCCAGCATTTT
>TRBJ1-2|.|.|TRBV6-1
CASATGSDGYTF
TGTGCCAGTGCTACAGGGAGCGATGGCTACACCTTC
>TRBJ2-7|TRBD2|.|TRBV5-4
CASSFSIGASGSSEQYF
TGTGCCAGCAGCTTTTCGATTGGGGCTAGCGGGAGTAGCGAGCAGTACTTC
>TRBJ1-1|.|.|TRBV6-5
CASSYSRGTEAFF
TGTGCCAGCAGTTATTCCAGGGGCACTGAAGCTTTCTTT
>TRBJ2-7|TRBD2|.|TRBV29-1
CSVPRTSGVYEQYF
TGCAGCGTTCCTCGGACTAGCGGGGTCTACGAGCAGTACTTC
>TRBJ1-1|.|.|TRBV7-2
CASSLAPKAGNTEAFF
TGTGCCAGCAGCCTAGCCCCTAAGGCAGGGAACACTGAAGCTTTCTTT
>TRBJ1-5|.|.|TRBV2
CASRGSNQPQHF
TGTGCCAGCAGGGGTAGCAATCAGCCCCAGCATTTT
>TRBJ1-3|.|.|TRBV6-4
CADYPQGYGNTIYF
TGTGCCGACTACCCACAGGGTTACGGAAACACCATATATTTT
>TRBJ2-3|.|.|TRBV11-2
CASTLGGRADTQYF
TGTGCCAGCACCTTGGGGGGCCGGGCAGATACGCAGTATTTT
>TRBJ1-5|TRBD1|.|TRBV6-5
CASSGQGRNQPQHF
TGTGCCAGCAGTGGACAGGGGAGGAATCAGCCCCAGCATTTT
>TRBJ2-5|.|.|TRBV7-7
CASSPDRQETQYF
TGTGCCAGCAGCCCAGACAGACAAGAGACCCAGTACTTC
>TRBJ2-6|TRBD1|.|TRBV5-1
CASSDQTGAGANVLTF
TGCGCCAGCAGCGATCAAACAGGGGCTGGGGCCAACGTCCTGACTTTC
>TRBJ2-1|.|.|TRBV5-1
CASSLKNNEQFF
TGCGCCAGCAGCTTGAAGAACAATGAGCAGTTCTTC
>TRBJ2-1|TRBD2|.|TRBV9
CASSVRESHNEQFF
TGTGCCAGCAGCGTGCGGGAGTCCCACAATGAGCAGTTCTTC
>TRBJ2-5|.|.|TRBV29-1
CSVALQLREETQYF
TGCAGCGTTGCCCTACAGTTGAGGGAAGAGACCCAGTACTTC
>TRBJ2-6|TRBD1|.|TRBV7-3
CASSPGTGRLGANVLTF
TGTGCCAGCAGCCCAGGGACAGGGCGATTAGGGGCCAACGTCCTGACTTTC
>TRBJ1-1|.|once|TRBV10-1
CASSESPNLNTEAFF
TGCGCCAGCAGTGAGTCCCCAAATCTGAACACTGAAGCTTTCTTT
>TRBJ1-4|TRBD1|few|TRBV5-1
CASSPSRGREKLFF
TGCGCCAGCAGCCCCTCCAGGGGGCGGGAAAAACTGTTTTTT
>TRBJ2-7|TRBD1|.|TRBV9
CASSVGRGRTYEQYF
TGTGCCAGCAGCGTAGGCAGGGGGCGAACCTACGAGCAGTACTTC
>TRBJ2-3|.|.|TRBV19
CASGPLGVGGTDTQYF
TGTGCCAGTGGCCCGTTGGGGGTAGGGGGGACAGATACGCAGTATTTT
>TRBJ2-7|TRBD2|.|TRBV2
CASRASGYEQYF
TGTGCCAGCAGGGCTAGCGGTTACGAGCAGTACTTC
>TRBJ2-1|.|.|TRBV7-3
CASSLSRAGYNEQFF
TGTGCCAGCAGCTTAAGTCGGGCGGGGTACAATGAGCAGTTCTTC
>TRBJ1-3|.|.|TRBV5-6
CASRARASGNTIYF
TGTGCCAGCAGGGCCAGGGCCTCTGGAAACACCATATATTTT
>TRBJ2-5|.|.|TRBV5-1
CASRANQETQYF
TGCGCCAGTAGGGCTAACCAAGAGACCCAGTACTTC
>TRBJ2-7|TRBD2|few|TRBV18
CASSPGLAGEYEQYF
TGTGCCAGCTCACCGGGACTAGCGGGAGAATACGAGCAGTACTTC
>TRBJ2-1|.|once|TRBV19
CASSIVRSRDNEQFF
TGTGCCAGTAGTATAGTTCGGAGCAGGGACAATGAGCAGTTCTTC
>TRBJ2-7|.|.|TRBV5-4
CASSSRGGQNYEQYF
TGTGCCAGCAGCTCCAGGGGGGGGCAAAACTACGAGCAGTACTTC
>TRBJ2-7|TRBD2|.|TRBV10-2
CASSLLAGGAYEQYF
TGCGCCAGCAGCCTACTAGCGGGAGGCGCCTACGAGCAGTACTTC